Below, one T cell receptor beta chain is given with its context. This clonotype was counted ten times or more. Its antigen remains undetermined. No base quality values were provided; no much bigger clone lies one nucleotide off. Libraries were made using 5' RACE. The data were produced on a NextSeq 500. In the TCR library protocol, a unique molecular identifier was attached to each TCR cDNA molecule so that PCR and sequencing errors could be corrected. Per the original workflow: Decombinator tools were used for TCR identification, UMI-based error correction and CDR3 extraction. TCRs above a frequency of 2 per 1,000, corresponding to the top 1% of the tumor frequency distribution, were defined as expanded. Each repertoire was subsampled 100 times to 5,000 TCRs, after which Renyi diversity was computed with the R vegan package. CDR3 similarity networks were built from amino acid triplet string-kernel similarity, connecting CDR3s with pairwise similarity above 0.82. In-frame beta chains were kept once TCRdb had trimmed the public reads at Q25 with fastp and called clones with MiXCR. Rows are combined by CDR3 protein, so each entry shows the most common genes and DNA. The V and J calls come from TCRdb's annotation, not from the publication. The sample has tens of thousands of distinct CDR3 sequences on record, around 13% of them singletons. The ten biggest clones cover 55% to 70% of the sample.

Trimming leaves V shorter by 5 bases and J shorter by 7 bases, with the junction holding 9 bases beyond the gene matches. Counted from cysteine to phenylalanine, this CDR3 has 15 amino acids. Solely the CDR3 DNA is kept, with 45 bases framed from the first base. According to the study, the label for this sample's time point signals: sample taken at primary tumor resection. The donors were 70 or so patients from the lung TRACERx cohort who had early-stage, untreated non-small cell lung cancer. Without any cell sorting, TCR sequencing was performed on whole RNA extracted either from tumor and nontumor lung tissue or from cryopreserved PBMC samples. Patients were selected for TCR sequencing only if sufficient RNA was available from at least two tumor regions. This specimen comes from a study of spatial heterogeneity in lung cancer (dated by TCRdb to about 2019). For the wider study: Beta-chain transcripts were consistently detected in greater numbers than alpha-chain transcripts, which likely reflects a higher abundance of beta-chain transcripts. In the raw uncorrected reads, each unique combination of TCR and UMI appeared more than ten times on average. TCR alpha and beta repertoires were quantitatively compared across multiple tumor regions, matched nontumor lung and blood in non-small cell lung cancer. Nonsynonymous mutation counts, determined by whole-exome sequencing of tumor tissue, were related to features of the TCR repertoire. Both alpha and beta chains were TCR-sequenced in approximately 200 tumor regions, 64 matched nontumor lung samples and roughly 54 PBMC samples obtained at surgery.

General findings and caveats noted by the study authors: Ubiquitous expanded tumor TCRs were found in blood more often at tumor resection than at routine follow-up. Confirming at a functional level the hypothesis that regional TCRs recognize regional mutations was considered to require additional single-cell paired TCR alpha and beta sequencing.

The specimen comprised PBMCs, sampled at surgery. The clonotype comes from a male donor with early-stage non-small cell lung cancer. Recombination connected TRBV12-3 or TRBV12-4 to TRBJ2-1, with 9 central nucleotides matching TRBD1. The nucleotide sequence is given as TGTGCCAGCAGTGCCCAACAGGGGGCGGGGAATGAGCAGTTCTTC. Protein translation: CASSAQQGAGNEQFF.